The rows below give T cell receptor beta chains drawn from one sample of a study of control samples from healthy donors and cancer patients. Data came from immunoSEQ multiplex PCR; TCRdb stores just in-frame clones and leaves some out. Here the sample spans roughly 95,000 clones, just over 85% being singletons. Sequencing was carried out using blood. The receptors come from a man younger than 45 in good health. The CDR3 runs from the conserved cysteine through the conserved F or W. The D gene is left open where the match is weak. Not every row has a clone size; where given, it reads once, few, many or a size class.

v_gene,abundance,j_gene,d_gene,CDR3aa
TRBV6-2/TRBV6-3,-,TRBJ2-1,TRBD2,CASSYLAGGTSGRYEQFF
TRBV11-3,-,TRBJ2-1,-,CASSRRGTEGNNEQFF
TRBV5-1,-,TRBJ1-1,-,CASRYGAGVSMNTEAFF
TRBV5-1,few,TRBJ2-7,-,CASSLGRSSSEQYF
TRBV5-1,-,TRBJ2-3,-,CASSLLYGPSGTDTQYF
TRBV6-1,-,TRBJ1-6,-,CASSEPRNDSPLHF
TRBV11-2,-,TRBJ1-2,TRBD1,CASSPGQGDYGYTF
TRBV19,once,TRBJ2-5,TRBD2,CASTGTSGVETQYF
TRBV27,-,TRBJ1-1,TRBD1,CASSPIRGQGGREDTEAFF
TRBV6-6,-,TRBJ2-2,TRBD2,CASTPQRDVGELFF
TRBV19,-,TRBJ2-7,-,CASSIKLGGSYEQYF
TRBV28,-,TRBJ2-5,TRBD1,CASRPGAGGVETQYF
TRBV7-2,-,TRBJ2-1,TRBD1,CASSLTGGDYNEQFF
TRBV7-2,few,TRBJ2-3,-,CASSPGGVADTQYF
TRBV4-1,-,TRBJ1-2,-,CASSQDTSNYGYTF
TRBV3-1/TRBV3-2,-,TRBJ2-7,-,CASSQDLRAEGSEQYF
TRBV5-1,-,TRBJ2-5,-,CASSLLETQYF
TRBV2,-,TRBJ2-7,TRBD1,CAARDRSSYEQYF
TRBV6-5,few,TRBJ2-7,TRBD1,CASSPSGTGGEQYF
TRBV7-9,-,TRBJ1-1,TRBD1,CASSHWTGKNTEAFF
TRBV7-2,-,TRBJ2-7,-,CASSLDWAGMQYF
TRBV10-3,-,TRBJ2-6,-,CAIFGGPGANVLTF
TRBV7-9,-,TRBJ2-7,-,CASSPQQGVHSRGEQYF
TRBV28,-,TRBJ2-3,TRBD2,CASTLLAGRESTDTQYF
TRBV27,-,TRBJ2-7,-,CATLTPSYEQYF
TRBV2,few,TRBJ2-7,TRBD1,CASSDRGGYEQYF
TRBV21-1,once,TRBJ1-2,-,CASSTIFTRGAGGYTF
TRBV6-4,-,TRBJ1-2,-,CASSVDPGYGYTF
TRBV7-9,-,TRBJ1-1,-,CASSLTSPQGGAFF
TRBV10-1,-,TRBJ1-5,-,CARPPVQGCSNQPQHF
TRBV19,-,TRBJ1-1,-,CASSIDPSTEAFF
TRBV4-2,-,TRBJ1-2,TRBD1,CASSQEGQGSYGYTF
TRBV2,-,TRBJ2-5,TRBD1,CASRRDRGRVETQYF
TRBV19,-,TRBJ1-2,-,CASSNIGGGDGYTF